A few counts support the clone carrying this T cell receptor (beta chain). Its antigen is as yet unknown. The data originate from a study of vaccination and CD4 T cells after COVID-19. Overall study findings and caveats: Median SARS-CoV-2-reactive clonotype numbers rose nonsignificantly, about 20 to 38.

With V trimmed by 4 bases and J by 3 bases, 3 bases remained unmatched. Looked up from germline, CDR1 is MNHNS and CDR2 is SASEGT. The CDR3 runs 14 residues. With the Oncomine TCR Beta short-read assay, DNA from cultured CD4+ T cells was sequenced. TCRdb re-analysed the PCR reads in MiXCR, keeping a single row per CDR3 protein. The sample shows 9,100 or so distinct CDR3 sequences, 40% to 60% of them seen only once. Treatment described: roughly ten-day PBMC culture with coronavirus spike peptide pools or control peptides (ViraFEST assay). Samples of CD4+ T cells were obtained from the unexposed donor before the COVID-19 pandemic (2011-2018).

This TCR came from a human donor in good health. J is TRBJ1-2 and V is TRBV6-1, with 9 bases identical to TRBD1. Sequencing used CD4+ T cells from blood, cultured in vitro. CDR3: CASSGGQGDYGYTF. The DNA of the CDR3 is TGTGCCAGCAGTGGGGGACAGGGTGACTATGGCTACACCTTC.